This T cell receptor (beta chain) came from a study of T cell responses to AZD1222 COVID-19 vaccine. Study-wide findings and caveats: Donor demographics were predominantly white British with a female majority; clonal diversity may be underestimated. At baseline, just five to seven AZD1222 recipients tested seropositive. Repertoires were collected only later (after the peak T cell response had occurred).

The repertoire was sequenced with immunoSEQ multiplex PCR; TCRdb's copy has only in-frame clones and lacks some. This table holds 90,000 to 150,000 clones, 70% to 90% found once. Germline V gives CDR1 SGHDT, CDR2 YYEEEE. This CDR3 has 14 amino acids. Trimming removed 2 bases at V and 6 bases at J, with 15 bases between. Remarks on this clone: Its antigen is unidentified.

This TCR was recovered from an adult in good health. The starting material was peripheral blood, obtained on day 0 of AZD1222 vaccination. This chain links TRBV5-6 with TRBJ2-7; D tentatively reads TRBD1 or TRBD2 (5 bases each). The chain's CDR3 is CASSFGTLPREQYF. CDR3 DNA sequence: TGTGCCAGCAGCTTCGGGACCTTGCCTCGCGAGCAGTACTTC. Filled out from reference TRBV5-6 and TRBJ2-7, the complete variable domain reads DAGVTQSPTHLIKTRGQQVTLRCSPKSGHDTVSWYQQALGQGPQFIFQYYEEEERQRGNFPDRFSGHQFPNYSSELNVNALLLGDSALYLCASSFGTLPREQYFGPGTRLTVT.